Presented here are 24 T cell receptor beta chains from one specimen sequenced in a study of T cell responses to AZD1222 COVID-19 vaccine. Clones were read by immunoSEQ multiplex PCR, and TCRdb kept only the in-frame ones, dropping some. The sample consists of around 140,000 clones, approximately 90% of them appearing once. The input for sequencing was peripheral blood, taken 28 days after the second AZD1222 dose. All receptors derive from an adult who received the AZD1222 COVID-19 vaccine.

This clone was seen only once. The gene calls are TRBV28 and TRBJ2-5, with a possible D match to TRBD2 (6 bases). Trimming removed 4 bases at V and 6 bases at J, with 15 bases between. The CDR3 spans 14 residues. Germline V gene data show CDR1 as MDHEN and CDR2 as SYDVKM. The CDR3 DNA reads TGTGCCAGCAGTTCGGAGGGGATTTTAAAGACCCAGTACTTC. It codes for CASSSEGILKTQYF.

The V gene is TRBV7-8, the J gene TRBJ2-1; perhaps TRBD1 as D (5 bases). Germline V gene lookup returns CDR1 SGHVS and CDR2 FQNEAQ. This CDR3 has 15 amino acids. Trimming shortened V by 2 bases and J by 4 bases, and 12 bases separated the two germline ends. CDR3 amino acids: CASSLSGQGYNEQFF. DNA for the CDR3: TGTGCCAGCAGCTTATCGGGTCAGGGATACAATGAGCAGTTCTTC.

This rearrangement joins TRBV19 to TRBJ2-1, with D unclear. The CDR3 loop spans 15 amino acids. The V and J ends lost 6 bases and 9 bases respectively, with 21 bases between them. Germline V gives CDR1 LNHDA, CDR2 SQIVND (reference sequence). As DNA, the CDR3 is TGTGCCAGTAGCCGCCCGTTTCTTAACTTCGGTGAGCAGTTCTTC. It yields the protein CASSRPFLNFGEQFF. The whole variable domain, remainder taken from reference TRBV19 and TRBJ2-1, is DGGITQSPKYLFRKEGQNVTLSCEQNLNHDAMYWYRQDPGQGLRLIYYSQIVNDFQKGDIAEGYSVSREKKESFPLTVTSAQKNPTAFYLCASSRPFLNFGEQFFGPGTRLTVL.

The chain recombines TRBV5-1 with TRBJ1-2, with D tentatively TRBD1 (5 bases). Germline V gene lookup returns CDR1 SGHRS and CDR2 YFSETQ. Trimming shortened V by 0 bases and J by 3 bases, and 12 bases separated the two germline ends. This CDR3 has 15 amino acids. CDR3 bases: TGCGCCAGCAGCTTGGGGCAGGGTGACTACTATGGCTACACCTTC. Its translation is CASSLGQGDYYGYTF. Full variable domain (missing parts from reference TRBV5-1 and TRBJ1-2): KAGVTQTPRYLIKTRGQQVTLSCSPISGHRSVSWYQQTPGQGLQFLFEYFSETQRNKGNFPGRFSGRQFSNSRSEMNVSTLELGDSALYLCASSLGQGDYYGYTFGSGTRLTVV.

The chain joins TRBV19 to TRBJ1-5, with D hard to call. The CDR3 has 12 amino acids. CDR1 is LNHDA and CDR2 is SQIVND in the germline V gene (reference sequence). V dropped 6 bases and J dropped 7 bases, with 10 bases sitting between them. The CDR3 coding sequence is TGTGCCAGTAGGTTCCGAAGCCAGCCCCAGCATTTT. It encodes CASRFRSQPQHF.

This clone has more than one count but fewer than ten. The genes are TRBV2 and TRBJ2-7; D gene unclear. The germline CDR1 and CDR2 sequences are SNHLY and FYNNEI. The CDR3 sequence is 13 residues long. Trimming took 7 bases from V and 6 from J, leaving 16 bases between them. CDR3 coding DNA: TGTGCCAGCAAGATCGAATCCCATACCGAGCAGTACTTC. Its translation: CASKIESHTEQYF.

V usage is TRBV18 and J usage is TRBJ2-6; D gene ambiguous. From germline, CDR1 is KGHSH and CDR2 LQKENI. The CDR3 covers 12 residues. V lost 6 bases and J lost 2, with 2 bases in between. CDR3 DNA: TGTGCCAGCTCTCCTGGGGCCAACGTCCTGACTTTC. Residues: CASSPGANVLTF. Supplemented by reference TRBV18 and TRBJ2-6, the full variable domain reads NAGVMQNPRHLVRRRGQEARLRCSPMKGHSHVYWYRQLPEEGLKFMVYLQKENIIDESGMPKERFSAEFPKEGPSILRIQQVVRGDSAAYFCASSPGANVLTFGAGSRLTVL.

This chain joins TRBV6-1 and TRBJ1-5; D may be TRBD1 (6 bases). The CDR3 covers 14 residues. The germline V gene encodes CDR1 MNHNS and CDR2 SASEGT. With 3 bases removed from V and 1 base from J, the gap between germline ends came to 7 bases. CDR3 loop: CASSDRGSNQPQHF. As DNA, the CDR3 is TGTGCCAGCAGTGACAGGGGCAGCAATCAGCCCCAGCATTTT.

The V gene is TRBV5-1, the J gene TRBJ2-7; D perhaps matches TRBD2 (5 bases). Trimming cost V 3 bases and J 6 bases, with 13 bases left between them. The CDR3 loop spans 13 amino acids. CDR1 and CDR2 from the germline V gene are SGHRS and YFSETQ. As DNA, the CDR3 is TGCGCCAGCAGCTCCGGGATGTCCCGCGAGCAGTACTTC. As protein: CASSSGMSREQYF. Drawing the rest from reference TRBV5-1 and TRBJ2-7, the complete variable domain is KAGVTQTPRYLIKTRGQQVTLSCSPISGHRSVSWYQQTPGQGLQFLFEYFSETQRNKGNFPGRFSGRQFSNSRSEMNVSTLELGDSALYLCASSSGMSREQYFGPGTRLTVT.

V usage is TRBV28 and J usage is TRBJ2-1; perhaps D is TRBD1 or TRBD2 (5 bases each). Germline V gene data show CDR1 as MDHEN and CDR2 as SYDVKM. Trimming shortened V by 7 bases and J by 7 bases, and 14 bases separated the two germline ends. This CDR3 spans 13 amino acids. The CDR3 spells CASNWDRRNEQFF. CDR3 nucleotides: TGTGCCAGCAACTGGGACCGGCGGAATGAGCAGTTCTTC.

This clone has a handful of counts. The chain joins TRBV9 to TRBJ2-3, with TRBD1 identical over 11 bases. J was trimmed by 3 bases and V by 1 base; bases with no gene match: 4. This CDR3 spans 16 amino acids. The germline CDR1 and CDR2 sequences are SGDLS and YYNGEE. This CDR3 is CASSVSRDRGTDTQYF. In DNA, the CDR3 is TGTGCCAGCAGCGTAAGTCGGGACAGGGGGACAGATACGCAGTATTTT.

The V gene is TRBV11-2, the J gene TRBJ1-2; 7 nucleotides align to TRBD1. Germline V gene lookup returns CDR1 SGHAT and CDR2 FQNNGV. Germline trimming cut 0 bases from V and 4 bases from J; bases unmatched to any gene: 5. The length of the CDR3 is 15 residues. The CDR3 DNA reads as TGTGCCAGCAGCTTAGAGGCGGGACAGATCTATGGCTACACCTTC. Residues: CASSLEAGQIYGYTF.

CDR3 DNA sequence: TGTGCCAGCAGTATGGGACAGGGAATAGCTGAAGCTTTCTTT. Translated: CASSMGQGIAEAFF. This chain connects TRBV28 to TRBJ1-1; 9 positions match TRBD1. V gave up 5 bases and J gave up 6 bases; unmatched junction bases: 7. The CDR3 extends over 14 amino acids. Germline V lookup: CDR1 MDHEN, CDR2 SYDVKM.

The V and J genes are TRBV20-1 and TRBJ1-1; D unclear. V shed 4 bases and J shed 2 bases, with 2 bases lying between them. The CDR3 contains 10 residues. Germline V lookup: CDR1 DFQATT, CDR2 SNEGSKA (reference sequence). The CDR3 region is CSATNTEAFF. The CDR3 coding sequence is TGCAGTGCTACCAACACTGAAGCTTTCTTT.

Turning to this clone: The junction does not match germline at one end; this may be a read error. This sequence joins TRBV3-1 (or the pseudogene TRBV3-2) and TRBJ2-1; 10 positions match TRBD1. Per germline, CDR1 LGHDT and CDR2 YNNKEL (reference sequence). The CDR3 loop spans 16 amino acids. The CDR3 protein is CVSSQPSGTGADEQFF. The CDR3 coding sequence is TGTGTCAGCAGCCAACCTTCCGGGACAGGGGCGGATGAGCAGTTCTTC.

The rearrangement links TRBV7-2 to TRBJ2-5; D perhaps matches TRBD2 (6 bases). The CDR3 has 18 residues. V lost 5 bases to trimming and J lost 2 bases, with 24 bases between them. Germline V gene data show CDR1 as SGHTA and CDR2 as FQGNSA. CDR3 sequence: CASSPFFRGSRDQETQYF. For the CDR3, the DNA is TGTGCCAGCAGCCCCTTCTTTCGTGGGTCGCGGGATCAAGAGACCCAGTACTTC.

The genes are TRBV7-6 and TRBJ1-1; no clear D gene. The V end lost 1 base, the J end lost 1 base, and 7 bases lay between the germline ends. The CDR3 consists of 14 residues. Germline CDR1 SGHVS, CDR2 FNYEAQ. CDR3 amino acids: CASSLEAGNTEAFF. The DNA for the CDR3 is TGTGCCAGCAGCTTAGAGGCAGGGAACACTGAAGCTTTCTTT.

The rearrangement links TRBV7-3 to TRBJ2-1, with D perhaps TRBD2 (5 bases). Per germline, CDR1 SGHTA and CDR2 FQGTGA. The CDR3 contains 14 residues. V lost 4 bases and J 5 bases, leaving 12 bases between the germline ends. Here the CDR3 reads CASSWVGENNEQFF. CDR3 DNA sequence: TGTGCCAGCAGCTGGGTGGGAGAAAACAATGAGCAGTTCTTC.

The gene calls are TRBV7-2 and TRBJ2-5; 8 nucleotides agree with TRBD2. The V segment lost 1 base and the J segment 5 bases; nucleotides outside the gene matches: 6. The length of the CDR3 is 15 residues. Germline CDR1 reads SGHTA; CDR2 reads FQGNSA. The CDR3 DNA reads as TGTGCCAGCAGCTTAGGGACTAGCCCCCTGGAGACCCAGTACTTC. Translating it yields CASSLGTSPLETQYF.

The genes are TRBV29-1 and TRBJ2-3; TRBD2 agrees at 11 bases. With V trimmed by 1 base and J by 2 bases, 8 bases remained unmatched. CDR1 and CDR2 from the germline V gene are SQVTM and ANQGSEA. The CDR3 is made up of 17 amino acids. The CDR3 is CSVEVELAGELTDTQYF. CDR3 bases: TGCAGCGTTGAAGTGGAACTAGCGGGAGAGCTCACAGATACGCAGTATTTT.

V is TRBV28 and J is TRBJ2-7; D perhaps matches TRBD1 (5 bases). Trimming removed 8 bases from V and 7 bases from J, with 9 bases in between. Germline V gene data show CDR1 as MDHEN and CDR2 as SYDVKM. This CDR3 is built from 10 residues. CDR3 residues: CASSKGEQYF. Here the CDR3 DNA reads TGTGCCAGCTCGAAGGGGGAGCAGTACTTC. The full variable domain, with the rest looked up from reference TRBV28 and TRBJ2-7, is DVKVTQSSRYLVKRTGEKVFLECVQDMDHENMFWYRQDPGLGLRLIYFSYDVKMKEKGDIPEGYSVSREKKERFSLILESASTNQTSMYLCASSKGEQYFGPGTRLTVT.

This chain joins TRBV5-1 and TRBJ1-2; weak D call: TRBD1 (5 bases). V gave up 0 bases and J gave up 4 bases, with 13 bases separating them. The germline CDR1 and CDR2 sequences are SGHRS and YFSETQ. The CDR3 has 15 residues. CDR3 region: CASSLVYGAGYGYTF. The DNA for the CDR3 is TGCGCCAGCAGCTTGGTATATGGGGCAGGCTATGGCTACACCTTC.

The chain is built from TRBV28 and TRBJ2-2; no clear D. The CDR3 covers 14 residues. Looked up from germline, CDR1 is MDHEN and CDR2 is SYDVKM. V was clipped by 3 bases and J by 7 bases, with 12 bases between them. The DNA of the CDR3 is TGTGCCAGCAGTTTTGTAGATGAAGGCGGGGAGCTGTTTTTT. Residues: CASSFVDEGGELFF.

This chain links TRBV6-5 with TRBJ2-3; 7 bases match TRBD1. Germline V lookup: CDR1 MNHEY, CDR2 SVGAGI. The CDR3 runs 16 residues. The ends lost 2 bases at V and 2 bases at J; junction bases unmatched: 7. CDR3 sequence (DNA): TGTGCCAGCAGTTACGGCTACAGGGGTTACACAGATACGCAGTATTTT. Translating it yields CASSYGYRGYTDTQYF.